The rows below give T cell receptor beta chains drawn from one sample of a study of blood T cell repertoires in COVID-19. Using immunoSEQ multiplex PCR, the repertoire was profiled, and TCRdb retains in-frame clones only, with some absent. Here the sample spans approximately 200,000 clones, less than 85% being singletons. Sequenced sample: PBMCs or T cells enriched from blood (not recorded which). Source of these receptors: a man between 60 and 70 years old who had recovered from COVID-19. Both conserved end residues are part of each CDR3. A D gene is named only where the DNA matches it firmly. Size is omitted from some rows. Given values are once, few, many or a class for expanded clones.

V	size	J	D	DNA	CDR3
TRBV2	-	TRBJ1-5	TRBD1	TGTGCCAGCAGTAGACAGGGGGCCCTTCAGCCCCAGCATTTT	CASSRQGALQPQHF
TRBV11-2	-	TRBJ2-6	-	TGTGCCAGCAGCTCCGTAACTGGGGCCAACGTCCTGACTTTC	CASSSVTGANVLTF
TRBV25-1	-	TRBJ2-2	-	TGTGCCAGCAGTGAGCCGGGACTCGGGGAGCTGTTTTTT	CASSEPGLGELFF
TRBV6-2/TRBV6-3	-	TRBJ2-3	-	TGTGCCAGCAGTGGACTCATCGGGACAGATACGCAGTATTTT	CASSGLIGTDTQYF
TRBV3-1/TRBV3-2	-	TRBJ2-1	-	TGTGCCAGCAGCGCCAACGGCAATGAGCAGTTCTTC	CASSANGNEQFF
TRBV3-1/TRBV3-2	-	TRBJ2-7	TRBD2	TGTGCCAGCAGCCTCACTAGCGGGGGATACGAGCAGTACTTC	CASSLTSGGYEQYF
TRBV5-1	-	TRBJ1-1	-	TGCGCCAGCAGCTTGGGCGGCACAGGTACAGAAGCTTTCTTT	CASSLGGTGTEAFF
TRBV20-1	once	TRBJ1-6	TRBD1	TGCAGTGCTAGTAATTTCAAGGACAGGGGGCGTCGGGATTCACCCCTCCACTTT	CSASNFKDRGRRDSPLHF
TRBV2	-	TRBJ1-2	-	TGTGCCAGCGGACCGGGGGACGGAGGCTACACCTTC	CASGPGDGGYTF
TRBV7-8	-	TRBJ2-2	TRBD1	TGTGCCAGCAGCTTGACAGGGGAGGCCGGGGAGCTGTTTTTT	CASSLTGEAGELFF
TRBV21-1	-	TRBJ2-7	-	TGTGCCAGCAGCAAAAGGGGGCGCAGGTCCTACGAGCAGTACTTC	CASSKRGRRSYEQYF
TRBV6-5	-	TRBJ1-5	-	TGTGCCAGCAGTTACTCCCCAATCCAGCCCCAGCATTTT	CASSYSPIQPQHF
TRBV30	-	TRBJ1-3	-	TGTGCCTGGAGTCCGGGATACTCTGGAAACACCATATATTTT	CAWSPGYSGNTIYF
TRBV6-1	once	TRBJ1-6	-	TGTGCCAGCAGTGAGGGCGTTTTCCACTTT	CASSEGVFHF
TRBV6-1	-	TRBJ1-5	-	TGTGCCAGCAGTGAAGGTGGGCGCGACAATCAGCCCCAGCATTTT	CASSEGGRDNQPQHF
TRBV29-1	few	TRBJ2-6	TRBD1	TGCAGCGTTGACCAGGGGGCGCATGGGGCCAACGTCCTGACTTTC	CSVDQGAHGANVLTF
TRBV7-7	-	TRBJ1-5	-	TGTGCTAGCAGCTTAGGCCAGGTAAGCAATCAGCCCCAGCATTTT	CASSLGQVSNQPQHF
TRBV5-1	-	TRBJ1-2	TRBD1	TGCGCCAGCAGCTCGACAGGGTCCTATGGCTACACCTTC	CASSSTGSYGYTF
TRBV27	-	TRBJ1-2	TRBD1	TGTGCCAGCAGTCCTACACAGGACAGGGGAAGAGGGGGCTACACCTTC	CASSPTQDRGRGGYTF
TRBV4-3	-	TRBJ1-2	TRBD1	TGCGCCAGCAGCCAAATACAGGGGTATGGCTACACCTTC	CASSQIQGYGYTF
TRBV7-2	-	TRBJ2-7	TRBD1	TGTGCCAGCAGCACTACTCCGGGACAGGGAACCTACGAGCAGTACTTC	CASSTTPGQGTYEQYF
TRBV10-3	-	TRBJ1-1	TRBD1	TGTGCCATCAGAGGAGGACAGGGATATACTGAAGCTTTCTTT	CAIRGGQGYTEAFF
TRBV29-1	-	TRBJ2-3	-	TGCAGCGTTGAGATGACTGCCGCTAGCACAGATACGCAGTATTTT	CSVEMTAASTDTQYF
TRBV5-1	-	TRBJ1-1	TRBD1	TGCGCCAGCAGCCCCTCGACAGGGTCGGCCACTGAAGCTTTCTTT	CASSPSTGSATEAFF
TRBV27	-	TRBJ1-6	-	TGTGCCAGCAGTTTTGCCAGTCTGAAATCACCCCTCCACTTT	CASSFASLKSPLHF
TRBV25-1	-	TRBJ1-6	TRBD1	TGTGCCAGCAGCCCCGGGGACAGACGTTCACCCCTCCACTTT	CASSPGDRRSPLHF
TRBV6-2/TRBV6-3	few	TRBJ2-2	-	TGTGCCAGCAGCCCCCGAGGCCTGGCGAACACCGGGGAGCTGTTTTTT	CASSPRGLANTGELFF
TRBV6-5	-	TRBJ1-2	TRBD1	TGTGCCAGCAGTTACTCGAGACAGGGTAGTTATGGCTACACCTTC	CASSYSRQGSYGYTF
TRBV2	-	TRBJ1-4	-	TGTGCCACCACCGGGAACCCGGTACGTGAAAAACTGTTTTTT	CATTGNPVREKLFF
TRBV7-2	-	TRBJ1-3	-	TGTGCCAGCAGCTTAAGGCAGGGAAGGGTATCCTCTGGAAACACCATATATTTT	CASSLRQGRVSSGNTIYF